The clone carrying this TCR beta chain was seen repeatedly, ten times or more. Its antigen is not identified. TCRdb fed the 5' RACE reads into MiXCR, producing one record per CDR3 protein. The sample includes about 38,000 distinct CDR3 sequences, about 4.4% of them seen just once. This CDR3 contains 17 residues. V gave up 0 bases and J gave up 6 bases; unmatched junction bases: 12. The germline gives CDR1 SGHTA, CDR2 FQGNSA. The sorted libraries involved the use of about 910,000 CD4+ or CD8+ T cells. This sample is part of a study of neurological immune-mediated disorders. Study-wide points: CDR3 amino acid sequences found in expanded clones were never shared across subjects, suggesting private repertoires in all groups. The most TCR clonal expansion was seen in HTLV-1-associated myelopathy, and the least was seen in multiple sclerosis, which fell below healthy controls.

The chain carries TRBV7-2 and TRBJ2-7, with 9 bases that match TRBD2. This TCR was recovered from a man aged 18 to 30 in good health. Source material: CD4+ T cells from blood. The CDR3 nucleotides read TGTGCCAGCAGCTTAGCGGGCGCGGGGGGGAGTGCTAGCGAGCAGTACTTC. Translating it yields CASSLAGAGGSASEQYF.